A single sample is the source of the 22 T cell receptor beta chains below, sequenced in a study of T cell responses to AZD1222 COVID-19 vaccine. TCRdb keeps only in-frame clones here, not all; method: immunoSEQ multiplex PCR. The table records over 140,000 clones, 80% to 95% of them present only once. The sequences come from peripheral blood, collected 28 days after the second AZD1222 dose. The source is an adult who received the AZD1222 COVID-19 vaccine.

The chain joins TRBV9 to TRBJ1-1, with 8 bases that match TRBD1. The CDR3 length is 14 residues. Per the germline V gene, CDR1 is SGDLS and CDR2 is YYNGEE. Trimming removed 4 bases from V and 4 bases from J; junction bases left unmatched: 6. The CDR3 DNA sequence: TGTGCCAGCAGCCCTTCGACAGGGGCCACTGAAGCTTTCTTT. Translation: CASSPSTGATEAFF. Looking up the rest from reference TRBV9 and TRBJ1-1 gives the full variable domain: DSGVTQTPKHLITATGQRVTLRCSPRSGDLSVYWYQQSLDQGLQFLIQYYNGEERAKGNILERFSAQQFPDLHSELNLSSLELGDSALYFCASSPSTGATEAFFGQGTRLTVV.

The rearrangement links TRBV6-2 or TRBV6-3 to TRBJ2-7; D assignment may be TRBD1 or TRBD2 (5 bases each). V was shortened by 4 bases and J by 2 bases, with 12 bases between the two germline ends. Germline lookup yields CDR1 MNHEY and CDR2 SVGEGT. The CDR3 covers 14 residues. CDR3 coding DNA: TGTGCCAGCAGTTCCTGGGACGGGGCCTACGAGCAGTACTTC. Protein product: CASSSWDGAYEQYF.

This chain joins TRBV12-3 or TRBV12-4 and TRBJ1-1; no clear D gene. The CDR3 runs to 12 residues. V was pared by 2 bases and J by 4 bases, with 5 bases between. In DNA form, the CDR3 reads TGTGCCAGCAGTTTAAGTGGCACTGAAGCTTTCTTT. Protein product: CASSLSGTEAFF.

This clone was found once. The rearrangement links TRBV6-5 to TRBJ1-3; 8 bases agree with TRBD1. The germline V gene has CDR1 MNHEY and CDR2 SVGAGI. This CDR3 comprises 15 residues. The V segment lost 5 bases and the J segment 0 bases; nucleotides outside the gene matches: 3. In DNA, the CDR3 is TGTGCCAGCAGTCGGGACAGGAACTCTGGAAACACCATATATTTT. It translates to CASSRDRNSGNTIYF.

J is TRBJ2-7 and V is TRBV12-2; the table's D gene call, TRBD2, was not cross checked with the DNA. TRBV12-2 corresponds to a pseudogene. The CDR3 covers 17 residues. The CDR3 protein is CASRFSIAAEGFYEQYF. The DNA for the CDR3 is TGTGCAAGTCGCTTCTCCATCGCGGCGGAGGGATTCTACGAGCAGTACTTC.

With respect to this clone: The conserved closing phenylalanine or tryptophan is absent in this CDR3, likely reflecting a read error. No DNA is shown, since the ends of the CDR3 on it are uncertain; the CDR3 is the one TCRdb lists. This chain links TRBV29-1 with TRBJ1-5; the table's D call, TRBD1, was not checked against the DNA. The CDR3 sequence runs 9 residues, both termini included. CDR1 and CDR2 from the germline V gene are SQVTM and ANQGSEA. The CDR3 is CSVVQGPIS.

The chain couples TRBV7-2 to TRBJ2-7; D perhaps matches TRBD2 (6 bases). V was cut by 5 bases and J by 9 bases, with 20 bases left in between. The CDR3 covers 14 residues. Germline V gives CDR1 SGHTA, CDR2 FQGNSA. CDR3 protein: CASSPKADSGVQYF. DNA for the CDR3: TGTGCCAGCAGCCCCAAAGCGGACTCGGGGGTGCAGTACTTC. Variable domain in full (rest from reference TRBV7-2 and TRBJ2-7): GAGVSQSPSNKVTEKGKDVELRCDPISGHTALYWYRQSLGQGLEFLIYFQGNSAPDKSGLPSDRFSAERTGGSVSTLTIQRTQQEDSAVYLCASSPKADSGVQYFGPGTRLTVT.

This clone was seen more than once but under ten times. The chain uses TRBV6-2 or TRBV6-3 and TRBJ2-7; D may be TRBD2 (5 bases). In germline, CDR1 is MNHEY, CDR2 SVGEGT. This CDR3 has 12 residues. V was trimmed by 5 bases and J by 4 bases, leaving 9 bases between them. In DNA form, the CDR3 reads TGTGCCAGCAGTGTAGCGCCTTACGAGCAGTACTTC. This codes for CASSVAPYEQYF.

The V call is TRBV4-1, the J call TRBJ1-6; D unclear. There are 14 residues in the CDR3. V was shortened by 0 bases and J by 10 bases, with 10 bases between the two germline ends. The germline V gene encodes CDR1 MGHRA and CDR2 YSYEKL. The CDR3 protein is CASSQEGRGSPLHF. The CDR3 bases are TGCGCCAGCAGCCAAGAAGGGAGAGGATCACCCCTCCACTTT.

The J gene is TRBJ1-2, the V gene TRBV7-3, with D hard to call. The germline V gene encodes CDR1 SGHTA and CDR2 FQGTGA. The CDR3 is 13 residues long. V lost 2 bases and J lost 8, with 12 bases in between. CDR3 loop: CASSLDPLGGYTF. In DNA, the CDR3 is TGTGCCAGCAGCTTAGACCCCCTCGGGGGCTACACCTTC. The whole variable domain, remainder taken from reference TRBV7-3 and TRBJ1-2, is GAGVSQTPSNKVTEKGKYVELRCDPISGHTALYWYRQSLGQGPEFLIYFQGTGAADDSGLPNDRFFAVRPEGSVSTLKIQRTERGDSAVYLCASSLDPLGGYTFGSGTRLTVV.

V usage is TRBV18 and J usage is TRBJ1-3; 8 nucleotides agree with TRBD1. The ends lost 1 base at V and 7 bases at J; junction bases unmatched: 9. The germline gives CDR1 KGHSH, CDR2 LQKENI. The CDR3 extends over 16 amino acids. The CDR3, as DNA: TGTGCCAGCTCACCACGACAGGGGACGGTTTTCAACACCATATATTTT. Encoded protein: CASSPRQGTVFNTIYF.

The V gene is TRBV20-1, the J gene TRBJ1-1; D not certain. CDR3 length equals 13 residues. Germline loops: CDR1 DFQATT, CDR2 SNEGSKA (reference sequence). Trimming removed 3 bases at V and 1 base at J, with 9 bases between. The CDR3 DNA sequence: TGCAGTGCTAGTATCTTACCGAACACTGAAGCTTTCTTT. Protein product: CSASILPNTEAFF.

The rearrangement joins TRBV21-1 to TRBJ2-7; the DNA was not compared with TRBD2, the D call given in the table. TRBV21-1 constitutes a pseudogene. The CDR3 spans 16 residues. The CDR3 here is CASSNTGRREDDEQYF. The CDR3 nucleotides read TGTGCCAGCAGCAACACAGGTCGACGGGAGGACGACGAGCAGTACTTC.

The chain employs TRBV5-5 and TRBJ1-4; 7 bases line up with TRBD1. The V gene end was trimmed by 3 bases and the J gene end by 5 bases; junction bases not matched to a gene: 7. Germline V lookup: CDR1 SGHKS, CDR2 YYEKEE (reference sequence). There are 15 residues in the CDR3. DNA for the CDR3: TGTGCCAGCAGCTGGGGACAGTGGGGAAATGAAAAACTGTTTTTT. This sequence encodes CASSWGQWGNEKLFF.

The J gene is TRBJ1-6, the V gene TRBV18; 7 bases line up with TRBD1. This CDR3 has 15 residues. J lost 7 bases, V lost 2 bases, and 5 bases had no gene match. From germline, CDR1 is KGHSH and CDR2 LQKENI. CDR3 in DNA: TGTGCCAGCTCACCAACGGGACAGTCCAATTCACCCCTCCACTTT. Translated: CASSPTGQSNSPLHF.

This chain's CDR3 is CASSLVLNQPQHF. CDR3 DNA sequence: TGTGCCAGCAGTTTGGTCCTCAATCAGCCCCAGCATTTT. The rearrangement uses TRBV27 and TRBJ1-5; D not resolved. This CDR3 is 13 amino acids long. Trimming took off 3 bases at V and 3 bases at J, with 6 bases between the two ends. CDR1 is MNHEY and CDR2 is SMNVEV in the germline V gene (reference sequence).

J is TRBJ2-3 and V is TRBV5-1; tentative D call: TRBD2 (7 bases). Trimming took off 1 base at V and 4 bases at J, with 13 bases between the two ends. This CDR3 has 15 residues. Looked up from germline, CDR1 is SGHRS and CDR2 is YFSETQ. CDR3 nucleotide sequence: TGCGCCAGCAGCTTGTTTGGGGGGGGCCCAGATACGCAGTATTTT. Translating gives CASSLFGGGPDTQYF.

The V call is TRBV7-9, the J call TRBJ1-4; unclear D gene. The CDR3 consists of 18 residues. With 4 bases removed from V and 5 bases from J, the gap between germline ends came to 23 bases. Germline loops: CDR1 SEHNR, CDR2 FQNEAQ (reference sequence). CDR3 sequence (DNA): TGTGCCAGCAGCTGGAATACATGGAGCCGAAGTGAGAATGAAAAACTGTTTTTT. It codes for CASSWNTWSRSENEKLFF.

V gene TRBV10-3 combines with J gene TRBJ2-2, with 8 nucleotides matching TRBD2. V lost 3 bases to trimming and J lost 4 bases; unmatched junction nucleotides: 4. Germline V CDR1 and CDR2: ENHRY, SYGVKD. The CDR3 covers 15 residues. The CDR3 spells CAISETSGLTGELFF. CDR3 coding DNA: TGTGCCATCAGTGAAACTAGCGGACTCACCGGGGAGCTGTTTTTT.

The rearrangement uses TRBV6-5 and TRBJ2-3, with 7 nucleotides matching TRBD1. This CDR3 has 13 amino acids. V shed 6 bases and J 8 bases; nucleotides not matched to a gene: 8. Germline V gene data show CDR1 as MNHEY and CDR2 as SVGAGI. The DNA for the CDR3 is TGTGCCAGCAGGGGGACAGTACACGGTACGCAGTATTTT. It translates to CASRGTVHGTQYF.

The CDR3 loop is CASSLGHGVAGGYEQFF. For the CDR3, the DNA is TGTGCCAGCAGTTTGGGCCATGGAGTAGCGGGAGGATATGAGCAGTTCTTC. This chain joins TRBV28 and TRBJ2-1; TRBD2 aligns across 10 bases. Unmatched junction bases numbered 13, after V lost 3 bases and J lost 8 bases. This CDR3 comprises 17 residues. The germline CDR1 and CDR2 sequences are MDHEN and SYDVKM.

This rearrangement joins TRBV10-3 to TRBJ1-1, with D unclear. The CDR3 consists of 14 residues. CDR1 and CDR2 (germline): ENHRY, SYGVKD. V was cut by 4 bases and J by 1 base, with 10 bases left in between. As DNA, the CDR3 is TGTGCCATCAGTGGGCGGACTGAGAACACTGAAGCTTTCTTT. This codes for CAISGRTENTEAFF.